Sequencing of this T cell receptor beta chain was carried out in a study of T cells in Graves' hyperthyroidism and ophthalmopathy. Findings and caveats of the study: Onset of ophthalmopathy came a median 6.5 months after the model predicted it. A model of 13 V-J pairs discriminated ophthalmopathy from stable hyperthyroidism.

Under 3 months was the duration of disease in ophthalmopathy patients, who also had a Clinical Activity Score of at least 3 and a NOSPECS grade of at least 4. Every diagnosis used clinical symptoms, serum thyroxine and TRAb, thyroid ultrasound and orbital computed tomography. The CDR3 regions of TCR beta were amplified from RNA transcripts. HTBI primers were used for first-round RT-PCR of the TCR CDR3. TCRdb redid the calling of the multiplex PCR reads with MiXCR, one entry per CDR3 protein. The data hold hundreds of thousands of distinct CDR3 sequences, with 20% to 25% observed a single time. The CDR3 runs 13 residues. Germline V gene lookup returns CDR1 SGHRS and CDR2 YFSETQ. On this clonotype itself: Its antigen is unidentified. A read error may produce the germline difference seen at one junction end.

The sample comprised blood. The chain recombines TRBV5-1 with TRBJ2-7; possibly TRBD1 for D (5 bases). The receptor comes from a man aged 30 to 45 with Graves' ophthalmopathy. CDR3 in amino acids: CASSPGHKYERYF. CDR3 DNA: TGCGCCAGCAGCCCCGGACATAAATACGAGCGGTACTTC.